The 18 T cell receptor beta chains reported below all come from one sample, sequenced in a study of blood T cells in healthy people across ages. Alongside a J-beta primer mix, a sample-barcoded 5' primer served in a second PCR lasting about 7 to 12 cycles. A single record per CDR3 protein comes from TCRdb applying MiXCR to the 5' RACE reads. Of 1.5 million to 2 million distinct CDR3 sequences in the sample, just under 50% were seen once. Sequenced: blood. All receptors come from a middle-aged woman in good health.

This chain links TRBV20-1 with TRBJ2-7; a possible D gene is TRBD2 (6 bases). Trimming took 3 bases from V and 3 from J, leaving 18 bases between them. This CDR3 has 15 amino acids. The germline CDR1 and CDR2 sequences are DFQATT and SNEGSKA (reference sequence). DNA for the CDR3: TGCAGTGCTAGCCCCCAGGGACTGGCACTCTACGAGCAGTACTTC. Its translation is CSASPQGLALYEQYF.

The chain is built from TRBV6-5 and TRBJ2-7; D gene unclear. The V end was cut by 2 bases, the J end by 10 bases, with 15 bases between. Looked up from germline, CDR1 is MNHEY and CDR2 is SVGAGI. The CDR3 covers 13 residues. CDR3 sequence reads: CASSYRGAFTQYF. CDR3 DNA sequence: TGTGCCAGCAGTTACAGAGGCGCCTTTACCCAGTACTTC.

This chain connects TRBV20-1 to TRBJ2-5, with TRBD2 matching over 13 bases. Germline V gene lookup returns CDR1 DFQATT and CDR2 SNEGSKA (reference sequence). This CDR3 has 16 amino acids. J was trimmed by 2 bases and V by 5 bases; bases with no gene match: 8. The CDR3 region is CSAYRLAGGIQETQYF. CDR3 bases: TGCAGTGCTTACCGACTAGCGGGGGGAATTCAAGAGACCCAGTACTTC.

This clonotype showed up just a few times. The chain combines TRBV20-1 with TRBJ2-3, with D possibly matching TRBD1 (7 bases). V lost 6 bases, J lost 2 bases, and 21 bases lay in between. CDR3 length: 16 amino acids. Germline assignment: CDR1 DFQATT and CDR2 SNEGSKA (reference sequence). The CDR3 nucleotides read TGCAGTGCGCCAGAATTAGGGGGCGGGGTCACAGATACGCAGTATTTT. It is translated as CSAPELGGGVTDTQYF.

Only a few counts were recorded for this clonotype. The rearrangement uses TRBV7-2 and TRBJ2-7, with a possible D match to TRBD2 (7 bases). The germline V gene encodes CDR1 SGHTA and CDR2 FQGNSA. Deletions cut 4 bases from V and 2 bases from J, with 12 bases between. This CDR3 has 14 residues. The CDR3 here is CASSWGGRAYEQYF. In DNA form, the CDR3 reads TGTGCCAGCAGCTGGGGGGGGCGAGCCTACGAGCAGTACTTC.

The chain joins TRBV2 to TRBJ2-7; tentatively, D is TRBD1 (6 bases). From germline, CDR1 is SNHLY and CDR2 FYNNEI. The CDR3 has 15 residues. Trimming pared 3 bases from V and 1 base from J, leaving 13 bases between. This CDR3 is CASSDFPTGSYEQYF. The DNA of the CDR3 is TGTGCCAGCAGTGATTTTCCGACAGGATCCTACGAGCAGTACTTC.

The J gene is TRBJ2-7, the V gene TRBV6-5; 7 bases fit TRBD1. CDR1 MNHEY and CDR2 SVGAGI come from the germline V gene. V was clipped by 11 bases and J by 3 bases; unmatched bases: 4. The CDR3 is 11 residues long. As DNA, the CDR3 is TGTGCCTCGGGACAGCGCTACGAGCAGTACTTC. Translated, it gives CASGQRYEQYF.

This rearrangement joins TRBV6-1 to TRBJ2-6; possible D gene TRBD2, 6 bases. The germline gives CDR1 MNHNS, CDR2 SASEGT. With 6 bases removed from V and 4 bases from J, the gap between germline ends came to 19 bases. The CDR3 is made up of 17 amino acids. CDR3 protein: CASRQPSGSGGANVLTF. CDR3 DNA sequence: TGTGCCAGCAGACAACCGAGCGGGTCTGGAGGGGCCAACGTCCTGACTTTC.

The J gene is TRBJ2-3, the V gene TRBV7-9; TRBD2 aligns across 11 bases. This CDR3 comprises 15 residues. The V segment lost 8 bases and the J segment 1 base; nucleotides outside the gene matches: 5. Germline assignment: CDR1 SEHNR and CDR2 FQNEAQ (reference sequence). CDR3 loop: CASAGLAGRTDTQYF. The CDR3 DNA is TGTGCCAGCGCTGGACTAGCGGGTCGCACAGATACGCAGTATTTT.

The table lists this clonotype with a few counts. The CDR3 region has the DNA TGCGGCGCGGGGACAGGACGGTCTGAACTGTTTTTT. It codes for CGAGTGRSELFF. The rearrangement joins TRBV20-1 to TRBJ1-4; 8 bases line up with TRBD1. The CDR3 has 12 residues. Germline assignment: CDR1 DFQATT and CDR2 SNEGSKA (reference sequence).

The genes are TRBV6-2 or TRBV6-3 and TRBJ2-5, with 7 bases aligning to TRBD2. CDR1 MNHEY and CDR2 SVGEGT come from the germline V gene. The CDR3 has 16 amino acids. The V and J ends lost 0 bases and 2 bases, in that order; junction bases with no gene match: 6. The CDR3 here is CASSYSLRDYQETQYF. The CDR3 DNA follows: TGTGCCAGCAGTTACTCCTTGCGGGACTATCAAGAGACCCAGTACTTC.

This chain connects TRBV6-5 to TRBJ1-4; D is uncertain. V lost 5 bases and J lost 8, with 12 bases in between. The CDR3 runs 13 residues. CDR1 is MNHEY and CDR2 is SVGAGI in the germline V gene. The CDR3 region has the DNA TGTGCCAGCAGTGACGCCATTAAAGAAAAACTGTTTTTT. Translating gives CASSDAIKEKLFF.

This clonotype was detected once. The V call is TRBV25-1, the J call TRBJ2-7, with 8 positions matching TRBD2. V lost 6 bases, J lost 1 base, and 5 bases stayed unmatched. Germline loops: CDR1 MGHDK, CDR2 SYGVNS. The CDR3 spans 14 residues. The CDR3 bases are TGTGCCAGCAGCTGGGTAGCGGGGTCCTACGAGCAGTACTTC. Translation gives CASSWVAGSYEQYF.

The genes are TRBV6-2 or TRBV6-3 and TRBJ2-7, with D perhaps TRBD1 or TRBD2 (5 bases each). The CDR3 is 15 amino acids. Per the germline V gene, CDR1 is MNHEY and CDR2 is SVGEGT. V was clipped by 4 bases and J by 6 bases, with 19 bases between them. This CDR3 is CASSWSGTVSSEQYF. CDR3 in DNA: TGTGCCAGCAGTTGGTCCGGGACCGTATCTTCCGAGCAGTACTTC.

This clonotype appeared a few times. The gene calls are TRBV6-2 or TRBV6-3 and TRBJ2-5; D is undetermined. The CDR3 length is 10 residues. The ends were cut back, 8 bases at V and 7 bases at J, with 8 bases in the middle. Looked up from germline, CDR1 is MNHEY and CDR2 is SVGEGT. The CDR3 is CASGTRTQYF. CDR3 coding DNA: TGTGCCAGCGGAACCCGGACCCAGTACTTC.

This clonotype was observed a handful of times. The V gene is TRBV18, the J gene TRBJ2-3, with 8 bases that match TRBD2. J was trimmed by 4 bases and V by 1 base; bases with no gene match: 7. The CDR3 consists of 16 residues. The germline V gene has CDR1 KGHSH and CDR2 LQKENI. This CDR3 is CASSPRSGGPADTQYF. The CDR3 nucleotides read TGTGCCAGCTCACCACGATCGGGGGGGCCGGCAGATACGCAGTATTTT. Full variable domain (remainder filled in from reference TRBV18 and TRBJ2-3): NAGVMQNPRHLVRRRGQEARLRCSPMKGHSHVYWYRQLPEEGLKFMVYLQKENIIDESGMPKERFSAEFPKEGPSILRIQQVVRGDSAAYFCASSPRSGGPADTQYFGPGTRLTVL.

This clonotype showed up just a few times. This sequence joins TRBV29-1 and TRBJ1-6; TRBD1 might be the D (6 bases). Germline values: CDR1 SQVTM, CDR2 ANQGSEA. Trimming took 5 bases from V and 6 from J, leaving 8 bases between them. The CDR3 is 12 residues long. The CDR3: CSVRDTNSPLHF. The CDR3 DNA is TGCAGCGTTAGGGACACTAATTCACCCCTCCACTTT.

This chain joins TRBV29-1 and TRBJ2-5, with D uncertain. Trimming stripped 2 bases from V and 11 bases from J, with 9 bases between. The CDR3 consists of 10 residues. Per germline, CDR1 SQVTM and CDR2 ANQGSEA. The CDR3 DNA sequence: TGCAGCGTTGAACTCAATGAGCAGTACTTC. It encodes CSVELNEQYF.